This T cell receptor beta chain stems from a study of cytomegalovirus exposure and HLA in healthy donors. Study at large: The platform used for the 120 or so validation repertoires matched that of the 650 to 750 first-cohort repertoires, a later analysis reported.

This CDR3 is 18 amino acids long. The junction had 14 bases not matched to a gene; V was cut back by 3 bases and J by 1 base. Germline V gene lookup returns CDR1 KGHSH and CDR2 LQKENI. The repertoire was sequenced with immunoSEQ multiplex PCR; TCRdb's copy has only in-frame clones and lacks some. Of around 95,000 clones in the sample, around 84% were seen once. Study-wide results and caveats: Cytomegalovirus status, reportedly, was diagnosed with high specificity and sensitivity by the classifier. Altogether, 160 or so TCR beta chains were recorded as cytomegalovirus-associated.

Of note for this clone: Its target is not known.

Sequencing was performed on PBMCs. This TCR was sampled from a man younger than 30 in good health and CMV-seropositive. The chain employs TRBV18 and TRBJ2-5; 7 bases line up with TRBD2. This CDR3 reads CASSPSAGTGGIQETQYF. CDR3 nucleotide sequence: TGTGCCAGCTCACCTTCTGCGGGCACGGGAGGAATCCAAGAGACCCAGTACTTC.